This TCR beta chain emerged from a study of T-cell reconstitution after alpha-beta-depleted transplantation in children. General study points: Several hundred expanded graft clones reportedly gave rise to the alpha-beta T cells present about two months after transplant. One year after transplant, T-cell counts and diversity came mostly from newly produced T cells. Elevated TCRbeta diversity at day 60 was traced, in some patients, to surviving recipient T cells and thymic progenitors.

Construction of the TCRbeta library involved unique molecular identifiers. TCRdb re-derived calls from the PCR reads in MiXCR, one entry per CDR3 protein. Here the sample spans over 200,000 distinct CDR3 sequences, around 9.2% being singletons. Germline lookup yields CDR1 SGHRS and CDR2 YFSETQ. Between the trimmed V and J ends, which lost 4 bases and 5 bases, there was a span of 15 bases. This CDR3 contains 14 residues. This clonotype was observed a few times. No antigen is known for it. The sequence derives from a male patient aged 2-15 years who had a stem cell transplant for acute myeloid leukemia, so the T cells may come from the graft donor. V gene TRBV5-1 combines with J gene TRBJ1-2; TRBD1 might be the D (6 bases). The sequencing here drew on PBMCs, mostly from graft donor cells, taken 360 days after TCRalphabeta/CD19-depleted stem cell transplant. The CDR3 protein is CASSTETGSYGYTF. DNA of the CDR3: TGCGCCAGCAGCACGGAGACAGGATCTTATGGCTACACCTTC. The full variable domain, with the rest looked up from reference TRBV5-1 and TRBJ1-2, is KAGVTQTPRYLIKTRGQQVTLSCSPISGHRSVSWYQQTPGQGLQFLFEYFSETQRNKGNFPGRFSGRQFSNSRSEMNVSTLELGDSALYLCASSTETGSYGYTFGSGTRLTVV.